This TCR beta chain was sequenced for a study of T cell responses to AZD1222 COVID-19 vaccine. Worth noting for this clone: Antigen: not known.

Sequencing was performed with immunoSEQ multiplex PCR; in TCRdb, only in-frame clones are kept and a portion is missing. Altogether 130,000 or so clones are present, approximately 85% being singletons, with the ten largest covering just under 9.5%. Whole-study findings and limits: Along spike, vaccine-associated CD4 TCRs were found throughout, with dominance at 160-218 and 743-854.

After removal of 5 bases from V and 6 bases from J, the junction contained 6 bases not matched to a gene. This CDR3 contains 14 residues. Germline-derived CDR1 and CDR2 are SGHAT and FQNNGV. This sample comprised peripheral blood, obtained on day 0 of AZD1222 vaccination. The chain links TRBV11-2 to TRBJ2-2, with 7 bases matching TRBD1. This receptor was identified in an adult in good health. The CDR3 reads CASSRDSYPGELFF. CDR3 sequence (DNA): TGTGCCAGCAGCCGGGACAGCTATCCCGGGGAGCTGTTTTTT.